Included here is one T cell receptor beta chain sequence, with context. The J segment lost 0 bases and the V segment lost 0 bases, leaving 5 bases of the junction unmatched. Germline V CDR1 and CDR2: LNHDA, SQIVND (reference sequence). The CDR3 totals 18 residues. The study drew participants aged about 18 to 90 years from about two dozen US areas. Allocation to cohorts depended on clinical history reported by the participants. This record belongs to a study of blood T cell repertoires in COVID-19. Study summary: From the United States, Italy and Spain came samples of acute and convalescent COVID-19.

Method: immunoSEQ multiplex PCR; TCRdb's copy keeps in-frame clones and lacks some. The sample includes 250,000 or so clones, 70% to 90% seen only once; the top ten take 5% to 8%. This TCR was sampled from a woman in her forties or fifties who had been exposed to COVID-19. The specimen sequenced was PBMCs or T cells enriched from blood (not recorded which). The chain combines TRBV19 with TRBJ2-4, with TRBD2 matching over 10 bases. The CDR3 sequence is CASSIDGLAAKAKNIQYF. DNA of the CDR3: TGTGCCAGTAGTATAGACGGACTAGCGGCTAAAGCCAAAAACATTCAGTACTTC.